This T cell receptor beta chain was documented in a study of shared clonotypes between healthy human individuals. Points from the study as a whole: Sharing across four donors was seen in about 5% of naive CD4 clonotypes.

Only in-frame clones appear in the TCRdb table, and some are missing; sequencing was by immunoSEQ multiplex PCR. The profile covers 2 million to 3 million clones, with approximately 93% appearing a single time and 0.36% taken by the ten largest. There were no recent acute infections or vaccinations among the donors, who were healthy HIV-negative adults. This clone was detected once. The antigen is not known. The CDR3 contains 14 residues. Trimming shortened V by 0 bases and J by 4 bases, and 9 bases separated the two germline ends. The V gene's germline CDR1 is SGHVS and CDR2 FQNEAQ. This sequence joins TRBV7-8 and TRBJ1-2; D may be TRBD1 (5 bases). What was sequenced was naive CD4+ T cells from PBMCs. Regarding subset: CD45RA+ positively selected. This receptor was identified in a man aged 18 to 29 in good health. Some clones in this sample may be carry-over from other donors' samples. CDR3 nucleotide sequence: TGTGCCAGCAGCTTAGCGCACGGGGGCTATGGCTACACCTTC. Protein sequence: CASSLAHGGYGYTF.